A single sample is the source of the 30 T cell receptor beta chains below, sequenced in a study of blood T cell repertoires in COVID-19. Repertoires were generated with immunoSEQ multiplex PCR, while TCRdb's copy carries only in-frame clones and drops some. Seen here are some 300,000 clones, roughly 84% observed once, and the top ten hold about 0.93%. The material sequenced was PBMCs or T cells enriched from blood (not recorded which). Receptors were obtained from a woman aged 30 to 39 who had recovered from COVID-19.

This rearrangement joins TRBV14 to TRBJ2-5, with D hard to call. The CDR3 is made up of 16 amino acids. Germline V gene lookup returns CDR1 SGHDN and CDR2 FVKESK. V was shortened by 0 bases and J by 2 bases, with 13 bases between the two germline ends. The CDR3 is CASSQESRLIQETQYF. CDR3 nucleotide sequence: TGTGCCAGCAGCCAAGAGTCACGACTGATTCAAGAGACCCAGTACTTC.

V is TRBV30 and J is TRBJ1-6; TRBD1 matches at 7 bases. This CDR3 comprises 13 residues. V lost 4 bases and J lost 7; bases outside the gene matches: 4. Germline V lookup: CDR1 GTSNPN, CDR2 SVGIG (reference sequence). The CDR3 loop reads CAWTPGGNSPLHF. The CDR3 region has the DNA TGTGCCTGGACCCCAGGGGGGAATTCACCCCTCCACTTT.

The CDR3, as DNA: TGCAGTGCTAGTCAAGGGGGTTATGGTGAAAAACTGTTTTTT. This translates into CSASQGGYGEKLFF. This chain uses TRBV20-1 with TRBJ1-4; a weak D match, TRBD1 (6 bases). This CDR3 spans 14 amino acids. Germline V gene lookup returns CDR1 DFQATT and CDR2 SNEGSKA (reference sequence). Trimming removed 3 bases at V and 7 bases at J, with 15 bases between.

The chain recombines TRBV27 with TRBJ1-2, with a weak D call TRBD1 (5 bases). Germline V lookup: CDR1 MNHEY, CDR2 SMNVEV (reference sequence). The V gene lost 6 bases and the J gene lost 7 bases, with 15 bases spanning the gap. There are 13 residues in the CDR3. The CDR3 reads CASRSKGVGGYTF. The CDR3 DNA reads TGTGCCAGCAGATCAAAAGGGGTGGGTGGCTACACCTTC.

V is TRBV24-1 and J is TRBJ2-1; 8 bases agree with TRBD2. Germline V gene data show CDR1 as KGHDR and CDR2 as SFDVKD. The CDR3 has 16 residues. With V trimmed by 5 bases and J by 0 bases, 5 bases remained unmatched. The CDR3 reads CATSGGGGSSYNEQFF. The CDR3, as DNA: TGTGCCACCAGTGGGGGCGGGGGGAGCTCCTACAATGAGCAGTTCTTC.

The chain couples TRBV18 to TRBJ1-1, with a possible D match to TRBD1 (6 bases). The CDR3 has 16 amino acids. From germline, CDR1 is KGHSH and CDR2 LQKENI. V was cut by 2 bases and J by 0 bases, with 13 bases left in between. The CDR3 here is CASSPFRDTMNTEAFF. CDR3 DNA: TGTGCCAGCTCACCATTCCGGGACACCATGAACACTGAAGCTTTCTTT.

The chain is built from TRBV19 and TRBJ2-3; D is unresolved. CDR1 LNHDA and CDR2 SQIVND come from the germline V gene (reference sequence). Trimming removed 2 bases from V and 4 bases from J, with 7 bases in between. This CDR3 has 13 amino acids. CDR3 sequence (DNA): TGTGCCAGTAGTATACCCAGCGCAGATACGCAGTATTTT. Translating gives CASSIPSADTQYF.

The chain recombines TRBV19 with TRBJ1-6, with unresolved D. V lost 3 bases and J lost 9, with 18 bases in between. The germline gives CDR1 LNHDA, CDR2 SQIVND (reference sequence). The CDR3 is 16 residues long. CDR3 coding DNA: TGTGCCAGTAGTATTTCTCTAGGCCGTCGTGGTTCACCCCTCCACTTT. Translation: CASSISLGRRGSPLHF.

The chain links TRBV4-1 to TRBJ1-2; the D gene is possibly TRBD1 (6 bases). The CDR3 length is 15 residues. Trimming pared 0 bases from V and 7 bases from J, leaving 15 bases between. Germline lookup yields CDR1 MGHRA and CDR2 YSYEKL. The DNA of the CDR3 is TGCGCCAGCAGCCAAGACCGGGGGGCGGTCCCTGGCTACACCTTC. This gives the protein CASSQDRGAVPGYTF.

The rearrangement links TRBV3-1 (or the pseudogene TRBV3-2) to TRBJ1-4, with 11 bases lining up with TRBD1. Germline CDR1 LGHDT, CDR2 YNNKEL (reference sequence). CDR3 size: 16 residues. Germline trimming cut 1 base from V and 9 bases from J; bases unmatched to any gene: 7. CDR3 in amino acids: CASSQVPGQGAKKLFF. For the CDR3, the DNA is TGTGCCAGCAGCCAAGTCCCCGGACAGGGGGCGAAAAAACTGTTTTTT.

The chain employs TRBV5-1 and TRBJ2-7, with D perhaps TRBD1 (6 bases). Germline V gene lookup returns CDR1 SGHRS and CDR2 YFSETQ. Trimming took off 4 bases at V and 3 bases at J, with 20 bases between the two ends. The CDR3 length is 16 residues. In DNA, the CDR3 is TGCGCCAGCAGCAGAATAGGACAGTCGTATATCTACGAGCAGTACTTC. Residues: CASSRIGQSYIYEQYF.

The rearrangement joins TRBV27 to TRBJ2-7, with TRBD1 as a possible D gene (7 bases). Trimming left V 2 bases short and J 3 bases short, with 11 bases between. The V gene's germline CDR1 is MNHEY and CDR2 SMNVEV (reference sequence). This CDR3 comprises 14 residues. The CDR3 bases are TGTGCCAGCAGTTTAGCCAGGGGGGTCTACGAGCAGTACTTC. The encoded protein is CASSLARGVYEQYF.

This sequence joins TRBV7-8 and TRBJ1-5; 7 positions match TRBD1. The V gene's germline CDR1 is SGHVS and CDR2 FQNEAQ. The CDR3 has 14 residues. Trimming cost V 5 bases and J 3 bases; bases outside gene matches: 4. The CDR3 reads CASSVGQYNQPQHF. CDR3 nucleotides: TGTGCCAGCAGCGTGGGACAGTACAATCAGCCCCAGCATTTT.

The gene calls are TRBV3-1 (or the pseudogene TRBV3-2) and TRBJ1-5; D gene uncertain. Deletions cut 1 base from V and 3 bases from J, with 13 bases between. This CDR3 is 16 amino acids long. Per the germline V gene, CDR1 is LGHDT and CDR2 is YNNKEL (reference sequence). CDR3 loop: CASSQVQAIFNQPQHF. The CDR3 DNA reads TGTGCCAGCAGCCAAGTTCAGGCTATATTCAATCAGCCCCAGCATTTT.

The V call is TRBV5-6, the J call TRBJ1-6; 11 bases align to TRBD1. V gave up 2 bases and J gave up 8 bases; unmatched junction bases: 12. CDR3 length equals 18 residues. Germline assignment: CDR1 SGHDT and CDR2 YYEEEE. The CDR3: CASSFSLSGQGVDSPLHF. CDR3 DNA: TGTGCCAGCAGCTTTTCGTTATCGGGACAGGGGGTAGATTCACCCCTCCACTTT.

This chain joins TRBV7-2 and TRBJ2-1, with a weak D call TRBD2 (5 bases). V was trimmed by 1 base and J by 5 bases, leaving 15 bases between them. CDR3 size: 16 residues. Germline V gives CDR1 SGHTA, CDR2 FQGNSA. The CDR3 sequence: CASSLDGRGGHNEQFF. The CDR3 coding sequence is TGTGCCAGCAGCTTAGACGGGCGTGGAGGTCACAATGAGCAGTTCTTC.

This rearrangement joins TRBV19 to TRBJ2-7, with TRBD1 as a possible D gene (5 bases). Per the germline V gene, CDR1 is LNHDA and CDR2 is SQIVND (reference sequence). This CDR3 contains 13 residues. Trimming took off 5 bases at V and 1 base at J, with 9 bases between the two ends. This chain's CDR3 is CASSSDSSYEQYF. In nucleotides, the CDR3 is TGTGCCAGTAGTTCCGACAGTTCCTACGAGCAGTACTTC.

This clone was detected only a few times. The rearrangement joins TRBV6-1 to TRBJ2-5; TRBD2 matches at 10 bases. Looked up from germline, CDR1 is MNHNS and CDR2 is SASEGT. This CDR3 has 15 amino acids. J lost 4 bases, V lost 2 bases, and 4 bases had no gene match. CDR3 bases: TGTGCCAGCAGTGAAAGCGGGGGGGCTCCAGAGACCCAGTACTTC. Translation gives CASSESGGAPETQYF.

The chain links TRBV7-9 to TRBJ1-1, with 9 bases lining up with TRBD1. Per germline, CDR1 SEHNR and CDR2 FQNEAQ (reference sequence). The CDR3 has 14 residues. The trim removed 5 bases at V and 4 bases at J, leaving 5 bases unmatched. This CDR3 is CASSAGQGITEAFF. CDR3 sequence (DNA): TGTGCCAGCAGCGCAGGACAGGGGATCACTGAAGCTTTCTTT.

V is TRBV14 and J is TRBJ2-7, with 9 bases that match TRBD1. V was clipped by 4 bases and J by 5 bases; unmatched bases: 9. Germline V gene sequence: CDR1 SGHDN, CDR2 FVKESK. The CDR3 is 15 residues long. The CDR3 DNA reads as TGTGCCAGCAGCCGACCGGGGACAGGGACCCACGAGCAGTACTTC. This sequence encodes CASSRPGTGTHEQYF.

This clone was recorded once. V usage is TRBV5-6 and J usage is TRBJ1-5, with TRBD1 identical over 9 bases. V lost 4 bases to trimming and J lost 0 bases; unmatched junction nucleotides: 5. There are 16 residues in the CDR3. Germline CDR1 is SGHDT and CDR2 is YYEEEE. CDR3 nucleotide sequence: TGTGCCAGCAGCCAGTCGGACAGGGGTAGCAATCAGCCCCAGCATTTT. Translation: CASSQSDRGSNQPQHF.

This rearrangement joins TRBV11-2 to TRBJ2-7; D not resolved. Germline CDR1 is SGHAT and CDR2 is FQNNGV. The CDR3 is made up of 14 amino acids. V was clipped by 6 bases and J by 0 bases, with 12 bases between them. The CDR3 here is CASSQTRSSYEQYF. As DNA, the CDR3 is TGTGCCAGCAGTCAGACAAGAAGCTCCTACGAGCAGTACTTC.

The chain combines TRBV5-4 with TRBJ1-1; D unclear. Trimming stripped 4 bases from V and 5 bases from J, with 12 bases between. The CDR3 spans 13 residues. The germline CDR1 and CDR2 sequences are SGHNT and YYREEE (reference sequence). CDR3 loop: CASSPSLETEAFF. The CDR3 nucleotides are TGTGCCAGCAGCCCGAGCTTAGAGACTGAAGCTTTCTTT.

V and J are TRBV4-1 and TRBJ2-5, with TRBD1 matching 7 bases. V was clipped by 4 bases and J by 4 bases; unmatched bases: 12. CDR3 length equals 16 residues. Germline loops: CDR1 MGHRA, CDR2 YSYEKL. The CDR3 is CASSPLQGIRGETQYF. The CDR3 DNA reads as TGCGCCAGCAGCCCCCTACAGGGGATCAGGGGAGAGACCCAGTACTTC.

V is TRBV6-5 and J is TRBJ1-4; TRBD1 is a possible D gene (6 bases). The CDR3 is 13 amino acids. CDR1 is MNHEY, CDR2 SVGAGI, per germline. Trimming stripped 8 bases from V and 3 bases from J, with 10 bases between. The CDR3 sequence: CASRDTSNEKLFF. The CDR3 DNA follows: TGTGCCAGCCGGGACACTTCTAATGAAAAACTGTTTTTT.

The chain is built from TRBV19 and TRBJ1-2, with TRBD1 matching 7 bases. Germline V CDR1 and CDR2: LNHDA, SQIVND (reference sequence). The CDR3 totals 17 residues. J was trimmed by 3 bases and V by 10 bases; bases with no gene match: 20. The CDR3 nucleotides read TGTGCCACTAGAGCCGGGACAGCGCCCGCAGTCGACTATGGCTACACCTTC. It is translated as CATRAGTAPAVDYGYTF.

CDR3 nucleotide sequence: TGTGCCAGCAGCTTACTCAGGGCCTCACCCACCATATATTTT. It specifies CASSLLRASPTIYF. The chain is built from TRBV7-9 and TRBJ1-3; D may be TRBD1 (5 bases). Germline V gene data show CDR1 as SEHNR and CDR2 as FQNEAQ (reference sequence). Trimming shortened V by 2 bases and J by 9 bases, and 14 bases separated the two germline ends. The CDR3 is made up of 14 amino acids.

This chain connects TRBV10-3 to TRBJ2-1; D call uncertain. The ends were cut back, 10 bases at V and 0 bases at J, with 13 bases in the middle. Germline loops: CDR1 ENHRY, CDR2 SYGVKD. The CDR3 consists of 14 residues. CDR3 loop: CASDPRGSYNEQFF. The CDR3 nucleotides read TGTGCCAGTGACCCAAGAGGCTCCTACAATGAGCAGTTCTTC.

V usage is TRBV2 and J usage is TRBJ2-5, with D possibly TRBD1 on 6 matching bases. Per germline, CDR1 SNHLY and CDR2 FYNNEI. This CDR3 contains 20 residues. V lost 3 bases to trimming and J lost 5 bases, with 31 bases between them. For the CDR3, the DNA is TGTGCCAGCAGTGAGGGGGCCGTGACAAGAAGGACGGTGAGCTGGGAGACCCAGTACTTC. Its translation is CASSEGAVTRRTVSWETQYF.

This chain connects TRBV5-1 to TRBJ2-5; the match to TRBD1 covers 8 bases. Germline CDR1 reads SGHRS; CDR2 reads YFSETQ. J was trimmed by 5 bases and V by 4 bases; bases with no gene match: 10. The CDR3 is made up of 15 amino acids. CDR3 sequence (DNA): TGCGCCAGCAGCCTACGACAGGGGTCGTGGGAGACCCAGTACTTC. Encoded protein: CASSLRQGSWETQYF.